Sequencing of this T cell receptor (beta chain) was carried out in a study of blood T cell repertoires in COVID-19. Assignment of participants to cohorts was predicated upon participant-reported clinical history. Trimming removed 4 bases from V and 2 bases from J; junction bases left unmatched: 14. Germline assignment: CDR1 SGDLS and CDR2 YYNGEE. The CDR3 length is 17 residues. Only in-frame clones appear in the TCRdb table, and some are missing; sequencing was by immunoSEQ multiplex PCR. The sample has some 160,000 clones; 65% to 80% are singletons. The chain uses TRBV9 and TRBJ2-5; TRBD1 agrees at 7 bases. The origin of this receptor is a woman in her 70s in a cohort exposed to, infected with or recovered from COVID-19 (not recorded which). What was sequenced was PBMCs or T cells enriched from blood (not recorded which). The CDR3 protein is CASSLHPGGRGQETQYF. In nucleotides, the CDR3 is TGTGCCAGCAGCCTCCACCCAGGGGGAAGGGGGCAAGAGACCCAGTACTTC. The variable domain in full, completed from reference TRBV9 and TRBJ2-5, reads DSGVTQTPKHLITATGQRVTLRCSPRSGDLSVYWYQQSLDQGLQFLIQYYNGEERAKGNILERFSAQQFPDLHSELNLSSLELGDSALYFCASSLHPGGRGQETQYFGPGTRLLVL.